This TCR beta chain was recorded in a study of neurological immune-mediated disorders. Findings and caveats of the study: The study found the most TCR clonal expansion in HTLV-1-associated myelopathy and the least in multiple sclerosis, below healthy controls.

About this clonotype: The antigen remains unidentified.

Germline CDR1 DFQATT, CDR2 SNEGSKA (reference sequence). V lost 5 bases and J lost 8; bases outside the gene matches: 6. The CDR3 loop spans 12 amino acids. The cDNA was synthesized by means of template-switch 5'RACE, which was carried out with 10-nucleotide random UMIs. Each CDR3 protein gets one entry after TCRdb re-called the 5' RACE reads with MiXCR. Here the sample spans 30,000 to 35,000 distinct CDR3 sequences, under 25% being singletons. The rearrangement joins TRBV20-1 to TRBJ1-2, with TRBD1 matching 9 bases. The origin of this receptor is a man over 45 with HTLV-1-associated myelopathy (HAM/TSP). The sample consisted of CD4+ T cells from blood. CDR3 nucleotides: TGCAGTGCTGGGGGACAGGGAGAGGGCTACACCTTC. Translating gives CSAGGQGEGYTF.